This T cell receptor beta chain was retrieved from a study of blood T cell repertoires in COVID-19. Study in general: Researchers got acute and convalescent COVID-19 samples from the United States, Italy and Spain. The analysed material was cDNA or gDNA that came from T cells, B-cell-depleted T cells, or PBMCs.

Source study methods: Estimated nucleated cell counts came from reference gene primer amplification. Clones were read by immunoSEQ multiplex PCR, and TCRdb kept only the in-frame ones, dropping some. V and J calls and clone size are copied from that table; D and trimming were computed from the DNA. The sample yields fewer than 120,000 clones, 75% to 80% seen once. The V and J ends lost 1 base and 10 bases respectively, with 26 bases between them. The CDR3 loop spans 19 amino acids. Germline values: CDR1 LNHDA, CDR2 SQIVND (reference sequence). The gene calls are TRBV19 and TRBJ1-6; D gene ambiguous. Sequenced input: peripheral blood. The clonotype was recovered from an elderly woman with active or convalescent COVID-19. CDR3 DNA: TGTGCCAGTAGTATAGGCCCGGGTCGGACTGAAGACTTGGGGTCACCCCTCCACTTT. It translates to CASSIGPGRTEDLGSPLHF.